Shown below are 15 T cell receptor beta chains from a single sample sequenced in a study of shared clonotypes between healthy human individuals. The method was immunoSEQ multiplex PCR; TCRdb's version includes in-frame clones alone and lacks a portion of them. This sample has more than 1,200,000 clones, with 98% found just once. Sequenced input: naive CD4+ T cells sorted from blood. Subset of the sample: CD45RA+ positively selected. The source of these receptors is a young man in good health.

The chain couples TRBV10-3 to TRBJ1-5; D is ambiguous. V lost 6 bases, J lost 3 bases, and 9 bases lay in between. The CDR3 totals 13 residues. Looked up from germline, CDR1 is ENHRY and CDR2 is SYGVKD. The CDR3 sequence is CAISFAVNQPQHF. The DNA of the CDR3 is TGTGCCATCAGCTTCGCGGTCAATCAGCCCCAGCATTTT.

The chain combines TRBV27 with TRBJ1-1; D possibly corresponds to TRBD1 (6 bases). CDR1 is MNHEY and CDR2 is SMNVEV in the germline V gene (reference sequence). V shed 5 bases and J shed 1 base, with 8 bases lying between them. The CDR3 consists of 13 residues. CDR3 amino acids: CASSQTGNTEAFF. The CDR3 coding sequence is TGTGCCAGCAGTCAGACAGGGAACACTGAAGCTTTCTTT.

The chain employs TRBV10-3 and TRBJ1-1; 8 nucleotides match TRBD1. Germline CDR1 reads ENHRY; CDR2 reads SYGVKD. V lost 2 bases, J lost 5 bases, and 4 bases stayed unmatched. The CDR3 runs to 14 residues. The CDR3 region has the DNA TGTGCCATCAGTGAGGGACAGGGTAGGACTGAAGCTTTCTTT. Translation gives CAISEGQGRTEAFF.

The J gene is TRBJ2-3, the V gene TRBV6-6; D tentatively reads TRBD1 or TRBD2 (5 bases each). CDR3 length equals 15 residues. Germline CDR1 reads MNHNY; CDR2 reads SVGAGI (reference sequence). Trimming pared 4 bases from V and 5 bases from J, leaving 16 bases between. Written as DNA, the CDR3 is TGTGCCAGCAGTTCACGGGGCTCTGGAATAGATACGCAGTATTTT. Protein sequence: CASSSRGSGIDTQYF.

The rearrangement links TRBV5-4 to TRBJ1-4; no reliable D call. The CDR3 runs 15 residues. Trimming left V 5 bases short and J 3 bases short, with 14 bases between. Germline CDR1 reads SGHNT; CDR2 reads YYREEE (reference sequence). The CDR3 DNA is TGTGCCAGCAGTTCCAGCCGGACGGCTAATGAAAAACTGTTTTTT. This encodes CASSSSRTANEKLFF.

The V and J genes are TRBV6-6 and TRBJ1-1; possibly TRBD1 for D (5 bases). Trimming removed 7 bases from V and 2 bases from J, with 17 bases in between. Germline CDR1 reads MNHNY; CDR2 reads SVGAGI (reference sequence). The CDR3 length is 15 residues. The CDR3 coding sequence is TGTGCCAGCATAGTGCCGGGACGACGAAACACTGAAGCTTTCTTT. It translates to CASIVPGRRNTEAFF.

The chain combines TRBV5-1 with TRBJ2-7; the D gene is possibly TRBD2 (6 bases). V lost 0 bases and J lost 6, with 13 bases in between. Germline V gives CDR1 SGHRS, CDR2 YFSETQ. There are 14 residues in the CDR3. The CDR3 nucleotides are TGCGCCAGCAGCTTGGTAGCGGAACGCCGCGAGCAGTACTTC. It is translated as CASSLVAERREQYF.

On this clone itself: At one end the junction does not follow the germline gene, possibly because of a read error. In DNA, the CDR3 is TGTGCCACCAGTAAGCTAGCGGGAGGACCCCAAGAGACCCAGTACTTC. As protein: CATSKLAGGPQETQYF. V usage is TRBV10-3 and J usage is TRBJ2-5; 11 bases are a match to TRBD2. Looked up from germline, CDR1 is ENHRY and CDR2 is SYGVKD. The CDR3 is 16 residues long.

This chain joins TRBV6-1 and TRBJ2-7; 7 bases agree with TRBD1. From germline, CDR1 is MNHNS and CDR2 SASEGT. The CDR3 contains 16 residues. Trimming cost V 4 bases and J 0 bases; bases outside gene matches: 9. CDR3 residues: CASSGSRGQPSYEQYF. The CDR3 DNA follows: TGTGCCAGCAGTGGGAGCCGGGGACAGCCCTCCTACGAGCAGTACTTC.

V is TRBV18 and J is TRBJ2-1; D might be TRBD1 (5 bases). Germline CDR1 is KGHSH and CDR2 is LQKENI. V was cut by 4 bases and J by 6 bases, with 19 bases left in between. The length of the CDR3 is 16 residues. The CDR3 loop is CASSRTDSFSINEQFF. CDR3 sequence (DNA): TGTGCCAGCTCACGAACAGACAGCTTCTCAATCAATGAGCAGTTCTTC.

The chain employs TRBV4-1 and TRBJ2-6, with 9 positions matching TRBD1. V trimming: 6 bases; J trimming: 3 bases; junction bases outside the gene matches: 18. Germline V lookup: CDR1 MGHRA, CDR2 YSYEKL. The CDR3 loop spans 20 amino acids. CDR3 DNA: TGCGCCAGCAGGACCCCGGGACAGGGTGGCCGAACGAGTGGGGCCAACGTCCTGACTTTC. Encoded protein: CASRTPGQGGRTSGANVLTF.

J is TRBJ1-2 and V is TRBV5-1; 7 positions match TRBD1. The CDR3 length is 14 residues. Germline loops: CDR1 SGHRS, CDR2 YFSETQ. V was clipped by 0 bases and J by 2 bases; unmatched bases: 1. CDR3 DNA sequence: TGCGCCAGCAGCTTGGAGGGACAGAACTATGGCTACACCTTC. As protein: CASSLEGQNYGYTF.

V gene TRBV13 combines with J gene TRBJ2-4, with TRBD1 matching over 7 bases. V lost 9 bases to trimming and J lost 6 bases; unmatched junction nucleotides: 8. Per germline, CDR1 PRHDT and CDR2 FYEKMQ (reference sequence). The CDR3 loop spans 13 amino acids. The CDR3 DNA sequence: TGTGCCAGTTCACCCCCAGGGGGAAACATTCAGTACTTC. Protein product: CASSPPGGNIQYF.

The V call is TRBV23-1, the J call TRBJ2-1, with D hard to call. TRBV23-1 is placed among ORFs of uncertain function. Trimming stripped 1 base from V and 0 bases from J, with 10 bases between. The CDR3 is 16 residues long. CDR3: CASSQFDVSSYNEQFF. CDR3 sequence (DNA): TGCGCCAGCAGTCAATTCGACGTAAGCTCCTACAATGAGCAGTTCTTC.

This clone was counted a single time. The chain combines TRBV7-2 with TRBJ2-7; TRBD2 is a possible D gene (5 bases). This CDR3 is 15 amino acids long. CDR1 and CDR2 (germline): SGHTA, FQGNSA. V shed 5 bases and J shed 3 bases, with 17 bases lying between them. The CDR3 sequence is CASSPSWVGSYEQYF. CDR3 nucleotides: TGTGCCAGCAGCCCCTCGTGGGTGGGGAGCTACGAGCAGTACTTC.